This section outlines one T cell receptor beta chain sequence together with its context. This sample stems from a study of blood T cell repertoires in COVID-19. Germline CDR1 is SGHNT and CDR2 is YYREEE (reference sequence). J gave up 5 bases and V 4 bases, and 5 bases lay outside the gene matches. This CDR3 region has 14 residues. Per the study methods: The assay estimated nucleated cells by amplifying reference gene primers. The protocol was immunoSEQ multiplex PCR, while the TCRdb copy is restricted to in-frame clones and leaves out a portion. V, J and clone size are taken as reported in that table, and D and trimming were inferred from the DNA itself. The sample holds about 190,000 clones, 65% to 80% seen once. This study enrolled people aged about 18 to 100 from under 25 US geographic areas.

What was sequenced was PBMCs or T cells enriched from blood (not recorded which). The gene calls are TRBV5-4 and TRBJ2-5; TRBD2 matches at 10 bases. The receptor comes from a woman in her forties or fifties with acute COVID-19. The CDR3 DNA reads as TGTGCCAGCAGCACTAGAGCGGGGGGGGAGACCCAGTACTTC. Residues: CASSTRAGGETQYF.